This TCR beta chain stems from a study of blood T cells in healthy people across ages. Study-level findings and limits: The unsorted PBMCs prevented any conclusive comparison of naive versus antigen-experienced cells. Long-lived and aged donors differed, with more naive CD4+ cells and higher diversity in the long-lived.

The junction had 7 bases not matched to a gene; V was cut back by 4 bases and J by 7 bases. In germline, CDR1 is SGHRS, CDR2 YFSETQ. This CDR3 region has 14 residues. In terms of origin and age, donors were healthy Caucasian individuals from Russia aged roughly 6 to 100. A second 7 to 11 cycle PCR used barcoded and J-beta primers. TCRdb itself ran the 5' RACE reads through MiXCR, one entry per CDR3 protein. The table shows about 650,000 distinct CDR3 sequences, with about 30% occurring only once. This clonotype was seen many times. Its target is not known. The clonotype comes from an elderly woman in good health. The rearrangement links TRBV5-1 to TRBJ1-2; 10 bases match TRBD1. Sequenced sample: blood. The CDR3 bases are TGCGCCAGCAGCCTCGACAGGGGGCTCAGTGGCTACACCTTC. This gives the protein CASSLDRGLSGYTF. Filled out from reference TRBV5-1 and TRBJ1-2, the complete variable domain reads KAGVTQTPRYLIKTRGQQVTLSCSPISGHRSVSWYQQTPGQGLQFLFEYFSETQRNKGNFPGRFSGRQFSNSRSEMNVSTLELGDSALYLCASSLDRGLSGYTFGSGTRLTVV.